What follows is one T cell receptor beta chain and its context. As yet, its antigen is unknown. An input of about 0.45 to 1 ug of RNA was subjected to reverse transcription using random hexamers. TCRdb analysed the immunoSEQ multiplex PCR reads with MiXCR anew, one entry per CDR3 protein. The data hold around 200,000 distinct CDR3 sequences, with roughly 94% observed a single time. This sample stems from a study of CD8 T cells in Susac syndrome. Study-wide background: Clinically active disease was present in 5 or 6 of the sequenced Susac syndrome patients. Under ten of these patients were in remission. Study-wide findings and caveats: Clonal expansion was missing from Susac syndrome CD4+ T cell repertoires.

V was pared by 7 bases and J by 6 bases, with 18 bases between. The V gene's germline CDR1 is SNHLY and CDR2 FYNNEI. The CDR3 length is 14 residues. TCR beta from blood CD8+ and CD4+ T cells was sequenced. Patients having Susac syndrome satisfied recently defined diagnostic criteria for definite or probable disease. The chain recombines TRBV2 with TRBJ1-2; D may be TRBD1 (5 bases). Sequencing was carried out using CD4+ T cells from PBMCs. The TCR originated in a human donor with Susac syndrome. The CDR3: CASKQGGGTDGYTF. DNA for the CDR3: TGTGCCAGCAAGCAAGGAGGAGGGACTGATGGCTACACCTTC.